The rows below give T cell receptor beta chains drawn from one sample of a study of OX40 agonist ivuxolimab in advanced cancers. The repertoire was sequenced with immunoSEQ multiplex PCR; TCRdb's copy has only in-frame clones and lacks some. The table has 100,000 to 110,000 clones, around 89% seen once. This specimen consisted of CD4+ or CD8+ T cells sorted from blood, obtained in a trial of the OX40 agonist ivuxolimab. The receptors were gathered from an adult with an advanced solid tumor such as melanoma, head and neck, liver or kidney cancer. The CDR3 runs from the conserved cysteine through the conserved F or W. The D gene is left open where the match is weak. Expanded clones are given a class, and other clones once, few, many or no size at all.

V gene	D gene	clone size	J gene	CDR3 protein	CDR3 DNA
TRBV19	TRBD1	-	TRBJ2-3	CASSVLRDRGRTDTQYF	TGTGCCAGTAGTGTCCTCCGGGACAGGGGGCGGACAGATACGCAGTATTTT
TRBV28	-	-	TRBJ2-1	CASSLTLSSYNEQFF	TGTGCCAGCAGTTTGACCTTGAGCTCCTACAATGAGCAGTTCTTC
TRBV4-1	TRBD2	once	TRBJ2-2	CASSPRLAGGLDGELFF	TGCGCCAGCAGCCCACGACTAGCGGGGGGGCTGGACGGGGAGCTGTTTTTT
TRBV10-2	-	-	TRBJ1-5	CASSERGLGYNQPQHF	TGCGCCAGCAGTGAGCGGGGGTTGGGGTACAATCAGCCCCAGCATTTT
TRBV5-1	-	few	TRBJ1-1	CASSSRQGGTEAFF	TGCGCCAGCAGCAGCAGGCAGGGAGGCACTGAAGCTTTCTTT
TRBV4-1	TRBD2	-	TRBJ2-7	CASSQDSFMGAGWGEQYF	TGCGCCAGCAGCCAAGATTCTTTCATGGGAGCGGGGTGGGGAGAGCAGTACTTC
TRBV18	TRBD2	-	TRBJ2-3	CASSQGLAGAPTDTQYF	TGTGCCAGCTCACAGGGACTAGCGGGGGCACCCACAGATACGCAGTATTTT
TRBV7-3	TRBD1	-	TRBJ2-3	CASSSGQGSTDTQYF	TGTGCCAGCAGCTCCGGACAGGGAAGCACAGATACGCAGTATTTT
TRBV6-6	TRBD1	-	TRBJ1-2	CASRRGQWHGYTF	TGTGCCAGCAGAAGGGGACAGTGGCATGGCTACACCTTC
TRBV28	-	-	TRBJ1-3	CASSPPGESGNTIYF	TGTGCCAGCAGTCCCCCCGGGGAGTCGGGAAACACCATATATTTT
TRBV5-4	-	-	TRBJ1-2	CASSLAGDTFNYGYTF	TGTGCCAGCAGCTTGGCCGGGGACACTTTCAACTATGGCTACACCTTC
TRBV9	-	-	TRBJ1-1	CASSVVGGDGTEAFF	TGTGCCAGCAGCGTAGTTGGAGGGGATGGCACTGAAGCTTTCTTT
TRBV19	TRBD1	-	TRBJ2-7	CASGGTGFSYEQYF	TGTGCCAGTGGAGGGACAGGCTTCTCCTACGAGCAGTACTTC
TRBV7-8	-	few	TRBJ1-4	CASSLALAGYNEKLFF	TGTGCCAGCAGCTTAGCGCTGGCAGGCTATAATGAAAAACTGTTTTTT
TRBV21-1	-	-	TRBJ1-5	CASSKECQEPYSNQPQHF	TGTGCCAGCAGCAAAGAGTGTCAGGAGCCCTATAGCAATCAGCCCCAGCATTTT
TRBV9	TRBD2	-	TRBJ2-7	CASSVGVAGTYEQYF	TGTGCCAGCAGCGTAGGGGTAGCGGGGACGTACGAGCAGTACTTC
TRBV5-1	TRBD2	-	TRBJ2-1	CASSSLAGESYNEQFF	TGCGCCAGCAGCTCCCTAGCGGGGGAGTCCTACAATGAGCAGTTCTTC
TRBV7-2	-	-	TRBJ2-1	CASSPTIGYEQFF	TGTGCCAGCAGCCCAACTATTGGGTATGAGCAGTTCTTC
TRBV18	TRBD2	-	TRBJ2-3	CASSPGLAGTDTQYF	TGTGCCAGCTCACCAGGACTAGCGGGCACAGATACGCAGTATTTT
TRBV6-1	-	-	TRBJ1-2	CASSVKSNYGYTF	TGTGCCAGCAGTGTCAAGTCTAACTATGGCTACACCTTC
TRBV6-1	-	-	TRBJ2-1	CASSTTGDYDNEQFF	TGTGCCAGCAGTACCACAGGGGACTACGACAATGAGCAGTTCTTC
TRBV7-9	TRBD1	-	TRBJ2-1	CASSLSDRGNNEQFF	TGTGCCAGCAGCTTATCGGACAGGGGAAACAATGAGCAGTTCTTC
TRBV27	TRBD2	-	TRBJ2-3	CASSLSGLAGRTTDTQYF	TGTGCCAGCAGTTTATCGGGACTAGCGGGCAGAACCACAGATACGCAGTATTTT
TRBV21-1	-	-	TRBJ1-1	CASSKDGGNTEAFF	TGTGCCAGCAGCAAAGACGGGGGCAACACTGAAGCTTTCTTT
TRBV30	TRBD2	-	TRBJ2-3	CAWSLAGVGDTQYF	TGTGCCTGGAGTTTGGCGGGAGTAGGGGATACGCAGTATTTT
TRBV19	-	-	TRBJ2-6	CASRPGDLSGANVLTF	TGTGCCAGTAGGCCAGGGGACCTCTCTGGGGCCAACGTCCTGACTTTC
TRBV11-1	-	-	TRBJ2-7	CASSLVTTGTLSYEQYF	TGTGCCAGCAGCTTGGTTACCACCGGGACACTCTCCTACGAGCAGTACTTC
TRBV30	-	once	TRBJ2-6	CAWSPRGYGANVLTF	TGTGCCTGGAGTCCGAGGGGGTATGGGGCCAACGTCCTGACTTTC
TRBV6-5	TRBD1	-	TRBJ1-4	CASRATGGENEKLFF	TGTGCCAGCAGAGCGACAGGGGGCGAGAATGAAAAACTGTTTTTT
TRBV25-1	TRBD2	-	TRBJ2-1	CASSDPGLAENNEQFF	TGTGCCAGCAGTGACCCGGGACTAGCGGAAAACAATGAGCAGTTCTTC
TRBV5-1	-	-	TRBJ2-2	CASSLATSNTGELFF	TGCGCCAGCAGCTTGGCGACGAGTAACACCGGGGAGCTGTTTTTT
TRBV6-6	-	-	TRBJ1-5	CASSRSSSNQPQHF	TGTGCCAGCAGCCGATCAAGTAGCAATCAGCCCCAGCATTTT
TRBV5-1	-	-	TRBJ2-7	CASTGTKYEQYF	TGCGCCAGCACCGGGACAAAATACGAGCAGTACTTC
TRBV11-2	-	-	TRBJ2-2	CASSLDAGTGELFF	TGTGCCAGCAGCTTAGATGCGGGCACCGGGGAGCTGTTTTTT
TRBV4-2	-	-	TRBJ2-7	CASSHPDREQYF	TGTGCCAGCAGCCACCCCGACAGGGAGCAGTACTTC
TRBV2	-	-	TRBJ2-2	CASSWKNTGELFF	TGTGCCAGCAGCTGGAAGAACACCGGGGAGCTGTTTTTT
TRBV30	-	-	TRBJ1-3	CAWSKLTGNTIYF	TGTGCCTGGAGTAAATTAACTGGAAACACCATATATTTT
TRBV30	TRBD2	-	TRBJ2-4	CAWRGGLAGDIQYF	TGTGCCTGGAGGGGGGGACTAGCGGGGGACATTCAGTACTTC
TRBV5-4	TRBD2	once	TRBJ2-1	CASSLYSGGYNEQFF	TGTGCCAGCAGCTTGTATAGCGGGGGTTACAATGAGCAGTTCTTC
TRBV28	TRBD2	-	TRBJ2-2	CASSPAGWETGELFF	TGTGCCAGCAGCCCAGCGGGATGGGAAACCGGGGAGCTGTTTTTT
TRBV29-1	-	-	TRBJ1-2	CSVDSYGYTF	TGCAGCGTTGACAGCTATGGCTACACCTTC
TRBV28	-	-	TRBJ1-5	CASGSGAAQPQHF	TGTGCCAGCGGCTCAGGGGCTGCTCAGCCCCAGCATTTT
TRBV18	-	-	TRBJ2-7	CASSPRPEPYEQYF	TGTGCCAGCTCACCACGACCGGAACCCTACGAGCAGTACTTC